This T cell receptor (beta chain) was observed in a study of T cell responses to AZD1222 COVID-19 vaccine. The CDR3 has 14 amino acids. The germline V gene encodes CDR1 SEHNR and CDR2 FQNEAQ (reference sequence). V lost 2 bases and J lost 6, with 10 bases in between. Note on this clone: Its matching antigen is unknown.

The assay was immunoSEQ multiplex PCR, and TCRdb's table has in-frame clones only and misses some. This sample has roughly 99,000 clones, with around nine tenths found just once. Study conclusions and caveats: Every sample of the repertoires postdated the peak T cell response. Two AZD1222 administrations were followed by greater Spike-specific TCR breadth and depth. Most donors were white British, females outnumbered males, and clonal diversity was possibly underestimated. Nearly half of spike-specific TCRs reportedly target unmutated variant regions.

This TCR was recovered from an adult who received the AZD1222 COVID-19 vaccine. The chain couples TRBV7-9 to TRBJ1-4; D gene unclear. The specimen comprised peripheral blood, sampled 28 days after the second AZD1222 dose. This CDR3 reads CASSLYRRDEKLFF. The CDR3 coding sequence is TGTGCCAGCAGCTTATACAGACGTGATGAAAAACTGTTTTTT.